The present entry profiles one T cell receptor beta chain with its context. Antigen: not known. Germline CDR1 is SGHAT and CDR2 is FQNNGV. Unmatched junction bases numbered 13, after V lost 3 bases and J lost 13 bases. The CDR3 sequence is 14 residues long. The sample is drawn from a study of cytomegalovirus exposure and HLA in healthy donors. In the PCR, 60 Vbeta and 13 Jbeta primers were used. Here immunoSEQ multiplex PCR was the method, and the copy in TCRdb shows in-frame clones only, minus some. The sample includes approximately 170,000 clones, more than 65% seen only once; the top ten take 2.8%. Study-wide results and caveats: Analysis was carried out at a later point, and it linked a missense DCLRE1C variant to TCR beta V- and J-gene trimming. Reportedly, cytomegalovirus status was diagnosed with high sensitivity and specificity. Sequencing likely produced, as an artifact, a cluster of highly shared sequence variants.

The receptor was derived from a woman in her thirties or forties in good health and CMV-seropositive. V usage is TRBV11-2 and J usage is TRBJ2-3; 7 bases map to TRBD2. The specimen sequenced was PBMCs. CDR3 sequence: CASSFNEDGGRKYF. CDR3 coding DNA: TGTGCCAGCAGCTTCAACGAGGACGGGGGGAGGAAGTATTTT.